This T cell receptor beta chain was obtained from a study of blood T cell repertoires in COVID-19. Study background: T cells, B-cell-depleted T cells, or PBMCs provided the cDNA or gDNA that served as material.

How the authors handled the data: Amplified reference gene primers provided the basis for estimating nucleated cell counts. Repertoires were generated with immunoSEQ multiplex PCR, while TCRdb's copy carries only in-frame clones and drops some. The D gene and trimming were derived from the DNA, and the V and J assignments and clone size from that table. The repertoire holds about 87,000 clones, around nine tenths seen once, with more than 4% in the top ten. This CDR3 contains 15 residues. Germline V CDR1 and CDR2: MGHDK, SYGVNS. Trimming shortened V by 3 bases and J by 1 base, and 7 bases separated the two germline ends.

The clonotype was recovered from a man aged 40-55 years with acute or convalescent COVID-19. The chain combines TRBV25-1 with TRBJ1-6, with D unresolved. Sample: peripheral blood. The chain's CDR3 is CASSDPGSYNSPLHF. CDR3 nucleotide sequence: TGTGCCAGCAGTGACCCGGGTTCCTATAATTCACCCCTCCACTTT.